A selection of T cell receptor beta chains follows, all from one sample in a study of T cell responses to AZD1222 COVID-19 vaccine. TCRdb's copy holds only in-frame clones and misses some; the assay was immunoSEQ multiplex PCR. Among tens of thousands of clones listed, roughly 90% were seen once. The sample was peripheral blood, taken 28 days after the second AZD1222 dose. The receptor set was obtained from an adult who received the AZD1222 COVID-19 vaccine. CDR3s include the opening cysteine and the closing phenylalanine or tryptophan. Fields, in order: J gene, CDR3 length, V gene, clone size, D gene, CDR3 protein, CDR3 DNA. D genes are given only for firm matches. Clone size is stated in some rows and not others, as once, few, many or a class when expanded.

j_gene: TRBJ1-2; len: 15; v_gene: TRBV28; abundance: few; d_gene: NA; CDR3aa: CASSLPMGHPYGYTF; CDR3nt: TGTGCCAGCAGTTTGCCTATGGGACACCCTTATGGCTACACCTTC
j_gene: TRBJ2-5; len: 13; v_gene: TRBV25-1; abundance: NA; d_gene: NA; CDR3aa: CASSEGGLETQYF; CDR3nt: TGTGCCAGCAGTGAGGGCGGTCTGGAGACCCAGTACTTC
j_gene: TRBJ1-2; len: 13; v_gene: TRBV3-1/TRBV3-2; abundance: NA; d_gene: NA; CDR3aa: CASSQGSMYGYTF; CDR3nt: TGTGCCAGCAGCCAAGGCAGTATGTATGGCTACACCTTC
j_gene: TRBJ1-6; len: 15; v_gene: TRBV28; abundance: NA; d_gene: TRBD1; CDR3aa: CASSSGQGYNSPLHF; CDR3nt: TGTGCCAGCAGCTCTGGACAGGGCTATAATTCACCCCTCCACTTT
j_gene: TRBJ2-7; len: 14; v_gene: TRBV30; abundance: NA; d_gene: NA; CDR3aa: CAWSVLGTGSEQYF; CDR3nt: TGTGCCTGGAGTGTTCTTGGTACAGGGAGCGAGCAGTACTTC
j_gene: TRBJ1-2; len: 13; v_gene: TRBV2; abundance: NA; d_gene: TRBD1; CDR3aa: CASSIDRDYGYTF; CDR3nt: TGTGCCAGCAGTATAGACAGGGACTATGGCTACACCTTC
j_gene: TRBJ2-2; len: 11; v_gene: TRBV20-1; abundance: NA; d_gene: NA; CDR3aa: CSASYTGELFF; CDR3nt: TGCAGTGCCAGTTACACCGGGGAGCTGTTTTTT
j_gene: TRBJ2-5; len: 18; v_gene: TRBV3-1/TRBV3-2; abundance: NA; d_gene: TRBD2; CDR3aa: CASSQDPTSGGAWETQYF; CDR3nt: TGTGCCAGCAGCCAAGACCCGACTAGCGGGGGGGCGTGGGAGACCCAGTACTTC
j_gene: TRBJ2-1; len: 14; v_gene: TRBV27; abundance: NA; d_gene: NA; CDR3aa: CASRTTGAYNEQFF; CDR3nt: TGTGCCAGCCGTACCACCGGGGCGTACAATGAGCAGTTCTTC
j_gene: TRBJ2-5; len: 12; v_gene: TRBV6-5; abundance: NA; d_gene: NA; CDR3aa: CASSWDGETQYF; CDR3nt: TGTGCCAGCAGTTGGGACGGGGAGACCCAGTACTTC
j_gene: TRBJ1-6; len: 16; v_gene: TRBV7-2; abundance: NA; d_gene: NA; CDR3aa: CASSLDVGGLYSPLHF; CDR3nt: TGTGCCAGCAGCTTAGACGTTGGTGGCCTTTATTCACCCCTCCACTTT
j_gene: TRBJ2-1; len: 12; v_gene: TRBV3-1/TRBV3-2; abundance: few; d_gene: NA; CDR3aa: CASSGYDNEQFF; CDR3nt: TGTGCCAGCAGCGGCTATGACAATGAGCAGTTCTTC
j_gene: TRBJ2-2; len: 16; v_gene: TRBV7-9; abundance: NA; d_gene: TRBD2; CDR3aa: CASSPGGSGPTGELFF; CDR3nt: TGTGCCAGCAGCCCGGGGGGTAGCGGGCCGACCGGGGAGCTGTTTTTT
j_gene: TRBJ1-1; len: 16; v_gene: TRBV10-3; abundance: NA; d_gene: NA; CDR3aa: CAISESWGRGATEAFF; CDR3nt: TGTGCCATCAGTGAGTCGTGGGGAAGAGGAGCCACTGAAGCTTTCTTT
j_gene: TRBJ2-1; len: 17; v_gene: TRBV15; abundance: NA; d_gene: TRBD2; CDR3aa: CATSRDVGTSPNNEQFF; CDR3nt: TGTGCCACCAGCAGGGATGTCGGGACTAGCCCCAACAATGAGCAGTTCTTC
j_gene: TRBJ2-7; len: 15; v_gene: TRBV5-4; abundance: NA; d_gene: TRBD2; CDR3aa: CASSSPAGASYEQYF; CDR3nt: TGTGCCAGCAGCTCCCCAGCGGGGGCGTCCTACGAGCAGTACTTC
j_gene: TRBJ2-7; len: 15; v_gene: TRBV4-2; abundance: NA; d_gene: NA; CDR3aa: CASSQEIGGPYEQYF; CDR3nt: TGTGCCAGCAGCCAAGAAATCGGGGGGCCCTACGAGCAGTACTTC
j_gene: TRBJ1-3; len: 12; v_gene: TRBV28; abundance: NA; d_gene: NA; CDR3aa: CASGTRRNTIYF; CDR3nt: TGTGCCAGCGGGACACGCCGAAACACCATATATTTT
j_gene: TRBJ2-5; len: 14; v_gene: TRBV7-9; abundance: NA; d_gene: NA; CDR3aa: CASSLAGHQETQYF; CDR3nt: TGTGCCAGCAGCTTAGCGGGTCACCAAGAGACCCAGTACTTC
j_gene: TRBJ2-3; len: 14; v_gene: TRBV2; abundance: once; d_gene: NA; CDR3aa: CAGYPGRTTDTQYF; CDR3nt: TGTGCCGGTTACCCGGGACGCACCACAGATACGCAGTATTTT
j_gene: TRBJ2-7; len: 13; v_gene: TRBV28; abundance: NA; d_gene: NA; CDR3aa: CASSSGISYEQYF; CDR3nt: TGTGCCAGCAGTTCCGGGATCTCCTACGAGCAGTACTTC
j_gene: TRBJ1-1; len: 15; v_gene: TRBV28; abundance: NA; d_gene: NA; CDR3aa: CASSPQGRWDTEAFF; CDR3nt: TGTGCCAGCAGTCCCCAGGGGCGCTGGGACACTGAAGCTTTCTTT
j_gene: TRBJ1-5; len: 13; v_gene: TRBV12-3/TRBV12-4; abundance: NA; d_gene: NA; CDR3aa: CASSRNSGQPQHF; CDR3nt: TGTGCCAGCAGCCGAAATTCGGGTCAGCCCCAGCATTTT
j_gene: TRBJ2-5; len: 14; v_gene: TRBV5-6; abundance: NA; d_gene: TRBD1; CDR3aa: CASSYTGERETQYF; CDR3nt: TGTGCCAGCAGCTATACAGGGGAGAGGGAGACCCAGTACTTC
j_gene: TRBJ1-5; len: 14; v_gene: TRBV6-1; abundance: NA; d_gene: TRBD1; CDR3aa: CASSDGQGGQPQHF; CDR3nt: TGTGCCAGCAGTGATGGACAGGGAGGGCAGCCCCAGCATTTT
j_gene: TRBJ2-5; len: 13; v_gene: TRBV27; abundance: NA; d_gene: NA; CDR3aa: CASSFRPKETQYF; CDR3nt: TGTGCCAGCAGTTTTAGACCGAAAGAGACCCAGTACTTC
j_gene: TRBJ1-4; len: 14; v_gene: TRBV20-1; abundance: NA; d_gene: NA; CDR3aa: CSASGGGRNEKLFF; CDR3nt: TGCAGTGCCAGTGGGGGGGGACGAAATGAAAAACTGTTTTTT
j_gene: TRBJ1-2; len: 13; v_gene: TRBV21-1; abundance: NA; d_gene: NA; CDR3aa: CARQNREGDGYTF; CDR3nt: TGTGCCCGCCAGAACCGGGAAGGGGATGGCTACACCTTC
j_gene: TRBJ1-3; len: 15; v_gene: TRBV4-1; abundance: NA; d_gene: NA; CDR3aa: CASSQDSNTGNTIYF; CDR3nt: TGCGCCAGCAGCCAAGACAGTAATACTGGAAACACCATATATTTT
j_gene: TRBJ1-5; len: 14; v_gene: TRBV3-1/TRBV3-2; abundance: NA; d_gene: NA; CDR3aa: CASSQAGTEQPQHF; CDR3nt: TGTGCCAGCAGCCAAGCCGGGACGGAACAGCCCCAGCATTTT
j_gene: TRBJ1-1; len: 16; v_gene: TRBV12-2; abundance: NA; d_gene: NA; CDR3aa: CASRLLMFRGPTEAFF; CDR3nt: TGTGCAAGTCGCTTATTAATGTTCAGGGGGCCAACTGAAGCTTTCTTT
j_gene: TRBJ1-3; len: 15; v_gene: TRBV2; abundance: NA; d_gene: NA; CDR3aa: CASSPGPRSGNTIYF; CDR3nt: TGTGCCAGCAGCCCGGGACCGCGCTCTGGAAACACCATATATTTT
j_gene: TRBJ2-7; len: 15; v_gene: TRBV5-1; abundance: once; d_gene: NA; CDR3aa: CASSLDGSGTYEQYF; CDR3nt: TGCGCCAGCAGCTTGGATGGCAGCGGTACCTACGAGCAGTACTTC
j_gene: TRBJ1-2; len: 14; v_gene: TRBV9; abundance: NA; d_gene: NA; CDR3aa: CASSGPSRNYGYTF; CDR3nt: TGTGCCAGCAGCGGGCCCTCAAGGAACTATGGCTACACCTTC
j_gene: TRBJ1-1; len: 18; v_gene: TRBV6-1; abundance: NA; d_gene: NA; CDR3aa: CASSEALPVGRTNTEAFF; CDR3nt: TGTGCCAGCAGTGAAGCGCTTCCGGTGGGGCGAACGAACACTGAAGCTTTCTTT
j_gene: TRBJ1-1; len: 12; v_gene: TRBV12-3/TRBV12-4; abundance: NA; d_gene: NA; CDR3aa: CASSLGRTEAFF; CDR3nt: TGTGCCAGCAGTTTAGGTCGCACTGAAGCTTTCTTT
j_gene: TRBJ1-6; len: 15; v_gene: TRBV12-5; abundance: NA; d_gene: NA; CDR3aa: CASVPSGTGASPLHF; CDR3nt: TGTGCTAGTGTCCCCTCCGGGACTGGGGCTTCACCCCTCCACTTT
j_gene: TRBJ2-1; len: 15; v_gene: TRBV6-5; abundance: NA; d_gene: TRBD1; CDR3aa: CASSLGQVGYNEQFF; CDR3nt: TGTGCCAGCAGCCTAGGACAGGTAGGCTACAATGAGCAGTTCTTC
j_gene: TRBJ2-5; len: 15; v_gene: TRBV9; abundance: NA; d_gene: TRBD2; CDR3aa: CASSVLGLAGETQYF; CDR3nt: TGTGCCAGCAGCGTCTTGGGACTAGCGGGAGAGACCCAGTACTTC
j_gene: TRBJ2-1; len: 14; v_gene: TRBV11-2; abundance: NA; d_gene: TRBD2; CDR3aa: CASRAGTSYNEQFF; CDR3nt: TGTGCCAGCAGAGCCGGGACTAGCTACAATGAGCAGTTCTTC